Listed below are T cell receptor beta chains from one sample, sequenced in a study of shared clonotypes between healthy human individuals. This table comes from immunoSEQ multiplex PCR, and its TCRdb copy is limited to in-frame clones, with some not included. The repertoire includes about 2 million clones, around 96% of them detected once, and more than 0.95% sits in the top ten. Material: naive CD8+ T cells sorted from blood. The source is a man aged 18 to 35 in good health. Both conserved end residues are part of each CDR3. D genes are given only for firm matches. A row's size may be missing; if present it is once, few, many or a size class.

j_call clone_size v_call d_call cdr3_nt cdr3_aa
TRBJ1-1 - TRBV7-9 TRBD1 TGTGCCAGCAGCCCGAAACAGGGGGCAGGGACTGAAGCTTTCTTT CASSPKQGAGTEAFF
TRBJ2-7 - TRBV6-1 - TGTGCCAGCAGTCAAGGGTCCGCTGCCCCCTACGAGCAGTACTTC CASSQGSAAPYEQYF
TRBJ1-1 - TRBV6-1 - TGTGCCAGCAGTGAAGGGAACCCCACTGAAGCTTTCTTT CASSEGNPTEAFF
TRBJ2-2 - TRBV5-3 TRBD1 TGTGCCAGAAGCTTGCCTGGACAGGCGAACACCGGGGAGCTGTTTTTT CARSLPGQANTGELFF
TRBJ2-1 - TRBV11-2 - TGTGCCAGCAGCATGGTTCTGTCCACACACAATGAGCAGTTCTTC CASSMVLSTHNEQFF
TRBJ2-7 - TRBV4-1 - TGCGCCAGCAGCCCTCCGGACGGGCCCTACGAGCAGTACTTC CASSPPDGPYEQYF
TRBJ2-1 - TRBV13 TRBD1 TGTGCCAGCAGCCAGGGACAGGGCTACAATGAGCAGTTCTTC CASSQGQGYNEQFF
TRBJ1-6 - TRBV6-6 - TGTGCCAGCAGTTACGAAGTTGGAATAACAAATTCACCCCTCCACTTT CASSYEVGITNSPLHF
TRBJ2-2 - TRBV2 - TGTGCCAGCACCCCGACCCAAGGGGTTGGCACCGGGGAGCTGTTTTTT CASTPTQGVGTGELFF
TRBJ1-3 - TRBV10-1 TRBD1 TGCGCCAGCAGCGGCGGGATAGGACAGGGGGGTTCTGGAAACACCATATATTTT CASSGGIGQGGSGNTIYF
TRBJ1-5 - TRBV6-6 - TGTGCCAGCAGTTACCCCCCAGATCAGCCCCAGCATTTT CASSYPPDQPQHF
TRBJ2-3 - TRBV7-9 - TGTGCCAGCAGCTTAGGACGGGGGACAGATACGCAGTATTTT CASSLGRGTDTQYF
TRBJ2-7 - TRBV5-6 TRBD1 TGTGCCAGCAGTGCCGGGACAGGTGAATTTCAGTACTTC CASSAGTGEFQYF
TRBJ2-1 - TRBV7-8 - TGTGCCAGCAGCCTGGGACTGGACCCGTACAATGAGCAGTTCTTC CASSLGLDPYNEQFF
TRBJ1-5 - TRBV6-1 - TGTGCCAGCAGTGCCATAGACTCGATGGTGAGCAATCAGCCCCAGCATTTT CASSAIDSMVSNQPQHF
TRBJ2-3 - TRBV7-9 TRBD1 TGTGCCAGCAACGATAGACAGGGGGCTACAGATACGCAGTATTTT CASNDRQGATDTQYF
TRBJ1-2 - TRBV13 - TGTGCCAGCAGCCAAAACAGAGGAAACTATGGCTACACCTTC CASSQNRGNYGYTF
TRBJ1-2 - TRBV15 TRBD1 TGTGCCACCAGCTCCAGGGGGGGCTATGGCTACACCTTC CATSSRGGYGYTF
TRBJ2-7 - TRBV5-6 TRBD2 TGTGCCAGCAGCTCCGGACTAGCGGTAGCCTACGAGCAGTACTTC CASSSGLAVAYEQYF
TRBJ2-1 - TRBV2 TRBD1 TGTGCCAGCACGGGGACAGGGTTAGGGAATGAGCAGTTCTTC CASTGTGLGNEQFF
TRBJ2-2 - TRBV29-1 - TGCAGCGTTGAAACGCGGGGTCTCACCGGGGAGCTGTTTTTT CSVETRGLTGELFF
TRBJ2-7 - TRBV6-1 - TGTGCCAGCAGTGAAACGAACCTTGGGGCCTACGAGCAGTACTTC CASSETNLGAYEQYF
TRBJ2-7 once TRBV10-3 TRBD1 TGTGCCATCAGTGAGGGGACAGTAGGATACGAAGGATACGAGCAGTACTTC CAISEGTVGYEGYEQYF
TRBJ1-2 - TRBV6-7 - TGTGCCAGCAGTTACTCGCCACCGTTTAATGGCTACACCTTC CASSYSPPFNGYTF
TRBJ2-5 - TRBV5-5 TRBD1 TGTGCCAGCAGCTCTGGACAGGGTTACGAGACCCAGTACTTC CASSSGQGYETQYF
TRBJ2-7 - TRBV5-5 - TGTGCCAGCAGCTTGGATCAGGTCTCCGCCTACGAGCAGTACTTC CASSLDQVSAYEQYF
TRBJ2-3 - TRBV7-6 - TGTGCCAGCAGCTTAGCCCCAGGGCAGGCAGATACGCAGTATTTT CASSLAPGQADTQYF
TRBJ2-7 once TRBV10-1 - TGCGCCAGCAGTGAGTTACCCGGGACCCCGGTAGTACCAATCAACTACGAGCAGTACTTC CASSELPGTPVVPINYEQYF
TRBJ2-3 - TRBV7-2 TRBD1 TGTGCCAGCAGCCTTTGGGACAGACTCACAGATACGCAGTATTTT CASSLWDRLTDTQYF
TRBJ1-1 once TRBV11-2 - TGTGCCAGCAGCTTAGGTCGGGCAGGAACTATGAACACTGAAGCTTTCTTT CASSLGRAGTMNTEAFF
TRBJ1-1 - TRBV4-3 - TGCGCCAGCAGCCACGACCGAGGGGCAGTTGAAGCTTTCTTT CASSHDRGAVEAFF
TRBJ1-2 - TRBV14 TRBD1 TGTGCCAGCAGCTCCGGGACAGATCCTTTTAACTATGGCTACACCTTC CASSSGTDPFNYGYTF
TRBJ1-4 - TRBV19 - TGTGCCAGTAGTATGGAGGCTTGGGGGTTTAATGAAAAACTGTTTTTT CASSMEAWGFNEKLFF
TRBJ2-1 - TRBV6-5 - TGTGCCAGCAAGGCCAGTTCCTACAATGAGCAGTTCTTC CASKASSYNEQFF
TRBJ1-1 many TRBV29-1 - TGCAGCGTTGGGGGCTTGAACACTGAAGCTTTCTTT CSVGGLNTEAFF
TRBJ2-6 - TRBV15 TRBD2 TGTGCCACCAAGCGGGAGGACAACGTCCTGACTTTC CATKREDNVLTF
TRBJ2-1 - TRBV30 TRBD1 TGTGCCTGGAGTGTACTAGGGGACAGGGGATACAATGAGCAGTTCTTC CAWSVLGDRGYNEQFF
TRBJ2-3 - TRBV4-1 - TGCGCCAGCAGCCAAGAGACCCCCGGAAAATTCCCAGATACGCAGTATTTT CASSQETPGKFPDTQYF
TRBJ2-3 - TRBV30 TRBD2 TGTGCCTGGAGTGTACCGGCTAGCGGGAGGAAGGATACGCAGTATTTT CAWSVPASGRKDTQYF
TRBJ1-1 - TRBV7-9 TRBD1 TGTGCCAGCAGCCTGGGACAGCCGAACACTGAAGCTTTCTTT CASSLGQPNTEAFF
TRBJ2-7 - TRBV12-5 - TGTGCTAGTGGTGCCCAGGGGAGTGCCTACGAGCAGTACTTC CASGAQGSAYEQYF
TRBJ1-3 - TRBV30 - TGTGCCTGGAGTGTATTTTGGGGGCCGGGAACGATAGGAAACACCATATATTTT CAWSVFWGPGTIGNTIYF